This T cell receptor (beta chain) was captured by sequencing in a study of blood T cell repertoires in COVID-19. Here immunoSEQ multiplex PCR was the method, and the copy in TCRdb shows in-frame clones only, minus some. Of 300,000 to 450,000 clones in the sample, approximately 81% were seen once. The V end lost 4 bases, the J end lost 0 bases, and 10 bases lay between the germline ends. The CDR3 has 15 residues. Germline CDR1 is MNHEY and CDR2 is SVGAGI. Sample: peripheral blood. This sequence was found in a woman under 30 with acute or convalescent COVID-19. This chain joins TRBV6-5 and TRBJ2-1; no clear D. CDR3 DNA: TGTGCCAGCAGTTTAGAGACGGGCTCCTACAATGAGCAGTTCTTC. Protein product: CASSLETGSYNEQFF.